This TCR beta chain was captured by sequencing in a study of post-analysis software for immune sequencing data. Study-level background: As for disease course, relapsing-remitting, secondary progressive and progressive-relapsing multiple sclerosis were all included. Findings and limits, study-wide: TRBV segments more frequent in patients than in controls numbered roughly 5 and included TRBV5-6, TRBV5-1 and TRBV20-1. Samples prepared in the same batch strongly co-clustered by F measure.

Germline V gene data show CDR1 as MNHEY and CDR2 as SVGAGI. V was pared by 5 bases and J by 1 base, with 8 bases between. The CDR3 is 13 amino acids. This clonotype has just a few counts. Its antigen is as yet unknown. The authors incorporated unique molecular identifiers into the TCR beta cDNA libraries. When about 0.9 to 10 million T cells were used, they gave roughly 490,000 cDNA molecules. One entry per CDR3 protein results from TCRdb running MiXCR on the PCR reads. This sample has 820,000 or so distinct CDR3 sequences, with around 50% found just once. The chain combines TRBV6-5 with TRBJ1-1; no reliable D call. The specimen was blood. This TCR derives from a girl aged 10-17 years with multiple sclerosis. CDR3 DNA: TGTGCCAGCAGTCTACTTTGGAACACTGAAGCTTTCTTT. It specifies CASSLLWNTEAFF.